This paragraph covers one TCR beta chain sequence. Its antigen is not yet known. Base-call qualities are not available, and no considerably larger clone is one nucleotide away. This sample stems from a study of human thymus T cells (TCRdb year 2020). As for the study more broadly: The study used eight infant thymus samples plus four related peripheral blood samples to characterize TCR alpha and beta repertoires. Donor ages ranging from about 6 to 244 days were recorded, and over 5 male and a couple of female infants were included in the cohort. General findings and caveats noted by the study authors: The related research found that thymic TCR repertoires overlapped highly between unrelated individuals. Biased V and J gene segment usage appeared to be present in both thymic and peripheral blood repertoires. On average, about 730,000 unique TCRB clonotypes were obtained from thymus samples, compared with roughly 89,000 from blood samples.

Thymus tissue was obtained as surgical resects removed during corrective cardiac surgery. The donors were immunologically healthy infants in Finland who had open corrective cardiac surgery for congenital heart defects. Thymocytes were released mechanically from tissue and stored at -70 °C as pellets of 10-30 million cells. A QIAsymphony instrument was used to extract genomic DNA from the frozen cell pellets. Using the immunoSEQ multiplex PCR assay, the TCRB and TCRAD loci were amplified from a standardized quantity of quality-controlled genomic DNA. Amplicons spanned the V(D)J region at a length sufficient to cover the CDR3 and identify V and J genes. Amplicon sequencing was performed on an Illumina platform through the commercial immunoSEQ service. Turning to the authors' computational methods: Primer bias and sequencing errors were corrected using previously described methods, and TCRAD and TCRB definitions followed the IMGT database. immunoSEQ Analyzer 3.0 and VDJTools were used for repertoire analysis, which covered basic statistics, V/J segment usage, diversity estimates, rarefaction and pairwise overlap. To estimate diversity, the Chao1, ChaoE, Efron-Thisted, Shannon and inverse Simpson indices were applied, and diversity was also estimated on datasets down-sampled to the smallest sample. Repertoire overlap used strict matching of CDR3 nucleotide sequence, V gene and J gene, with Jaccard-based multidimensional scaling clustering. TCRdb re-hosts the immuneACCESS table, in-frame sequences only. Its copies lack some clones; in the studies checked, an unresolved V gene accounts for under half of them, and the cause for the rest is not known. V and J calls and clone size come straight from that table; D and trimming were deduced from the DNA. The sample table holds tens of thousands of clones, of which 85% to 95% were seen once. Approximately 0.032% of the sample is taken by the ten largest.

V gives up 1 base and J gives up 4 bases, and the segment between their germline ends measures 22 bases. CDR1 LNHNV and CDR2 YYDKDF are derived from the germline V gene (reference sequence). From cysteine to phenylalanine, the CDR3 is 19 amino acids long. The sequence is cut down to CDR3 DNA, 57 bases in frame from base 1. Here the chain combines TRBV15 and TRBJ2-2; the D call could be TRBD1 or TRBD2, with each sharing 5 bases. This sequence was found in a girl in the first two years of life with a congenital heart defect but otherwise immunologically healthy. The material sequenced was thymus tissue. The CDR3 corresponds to CATSRAWPGPVEATGELFF. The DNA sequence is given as TGTGCCACCAGCAGAGCTTGGCCGGGACCCGTGGAAGCCACCGGGGAGCTGTTTTTT.